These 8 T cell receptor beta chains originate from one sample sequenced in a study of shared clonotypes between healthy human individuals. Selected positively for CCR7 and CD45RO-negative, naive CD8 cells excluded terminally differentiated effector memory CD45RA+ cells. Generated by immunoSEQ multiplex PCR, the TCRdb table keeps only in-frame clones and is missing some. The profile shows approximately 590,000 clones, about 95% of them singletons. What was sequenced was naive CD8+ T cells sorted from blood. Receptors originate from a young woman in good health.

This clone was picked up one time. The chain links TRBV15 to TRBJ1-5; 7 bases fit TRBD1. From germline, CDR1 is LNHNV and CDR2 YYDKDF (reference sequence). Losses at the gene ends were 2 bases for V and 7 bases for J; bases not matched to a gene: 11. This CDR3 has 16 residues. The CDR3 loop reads CATSRSTEGAEQPQHF. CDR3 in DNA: TGTGCCACCAGCAGATCTACCGAGGGGGCAGAACAGCCCCAGCATTTT. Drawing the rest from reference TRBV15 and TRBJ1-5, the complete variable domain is DAMVIQNPRYQVTQFGKPVTLSCSQTLNHNVMYWYQQKSSQAPKLLFHYYDKDFNNEADTPDNFQSRRPNTSFCFLDIRSPGLGDTAMYLCATSRSTEGAEQPQHFGDGTRLSIL.

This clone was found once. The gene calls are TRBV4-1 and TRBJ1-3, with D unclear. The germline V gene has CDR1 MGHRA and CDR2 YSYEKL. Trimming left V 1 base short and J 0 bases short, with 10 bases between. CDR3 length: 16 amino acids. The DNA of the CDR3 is TGCGCCAGCAGCCAAGTCCGGGGAACCTCTGGAAACACCATATATTTT. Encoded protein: CASSQVRGTSGNTIYF.

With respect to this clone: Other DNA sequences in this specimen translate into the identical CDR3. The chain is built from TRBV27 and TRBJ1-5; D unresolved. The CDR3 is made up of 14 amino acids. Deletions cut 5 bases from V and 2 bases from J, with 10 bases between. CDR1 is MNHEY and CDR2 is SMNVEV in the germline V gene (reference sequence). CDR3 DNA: TGTGCCAGCAGTCTACGGACGGGCAATCAGCCCCAGCATTTT. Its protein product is CASSLRTGNQPQHF.

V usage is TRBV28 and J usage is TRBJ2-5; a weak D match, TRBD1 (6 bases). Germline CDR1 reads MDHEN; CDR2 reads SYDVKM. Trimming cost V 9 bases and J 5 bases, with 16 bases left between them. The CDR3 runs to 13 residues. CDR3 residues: CASARTETETQYF. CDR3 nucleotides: TGTGCCAGTGCTCGGACAGAGACGGAGACCCAGTACTTC.

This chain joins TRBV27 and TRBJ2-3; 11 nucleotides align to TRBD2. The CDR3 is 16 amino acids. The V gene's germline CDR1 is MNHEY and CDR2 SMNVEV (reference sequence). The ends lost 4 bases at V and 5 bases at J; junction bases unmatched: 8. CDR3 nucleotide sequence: TGTGCCAGCAGTTCCTTAGCGGGAGGGCTAAGAGATACGCAGTATTTT. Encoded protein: CASSSLAGGLRDTQYF.

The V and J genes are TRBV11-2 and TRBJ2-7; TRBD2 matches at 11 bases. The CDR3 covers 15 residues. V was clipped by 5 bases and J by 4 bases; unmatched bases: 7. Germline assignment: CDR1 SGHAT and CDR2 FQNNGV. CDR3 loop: CASSAGTSGPYEQYF. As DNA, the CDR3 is TGTGCCAGCAGCGCCGGGACTAGCGGACCTTACGAGCAGTACTTC.

The CDR3 is CASSLPEQGYGYTF. The CDR3 DNA sequence: TGTGCCAGCAGCTTACCAGAACAGGGGTACGGCTACACCTTC. The chain links TRBV9 to TRBJ1-2; 7 bases map to TRBD1. The CDR3 runs 14 residues. Germline CDR1 is SGDLS and CDR2 is YYNGEE. Trimming took 4 bases from V and 8 from J; bases not matched to a gene: 11.

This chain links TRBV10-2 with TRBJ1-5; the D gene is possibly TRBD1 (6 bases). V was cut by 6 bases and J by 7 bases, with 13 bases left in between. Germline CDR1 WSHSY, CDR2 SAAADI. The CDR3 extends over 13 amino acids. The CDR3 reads CASSDDRPQPQHF. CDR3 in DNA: TGCGCCAGCAGCGATGACAGGCCACAGCCCCAGCATTTT.